This T cell receptor (beta chain) was documented in a study of neurological immune-mediated disorders. Per the germline V gene, CDR1 is SGHRS and CDR2 is YFSETQ. The CDR3 has 13 amino acids. V was shortened by 4 bases and J by 2 bases, with 10 bases between the two germline ends. Preparation of the unsorted libraries drew on 2 million PBMCs stored at -80 C. This clonotype has at least ten counts. By 5'RACE with 10-nucleotide random UMIs, the cDNA was made. TCRdb itself ran the 5' RACE reads through MiXCR, one entry per CDR3 protein. The sample has some 50,000 distinct CDR3 sequences, about 2% seen once.

The sample comprised PBMCs. The origin of this receptor is a woman aged 40 to 50 with multiple sclerosis. This rearrangement joins TRBV5-1 to TRBJ2-7, with a tentative D call TRBD2 (5 bases). CDR3: CASSLAGPYEQYF. CDR3 in DNA: TGCGCCAGCAGCCTGGCGGGTCCCTACGAGCAGTACTTC.